This entry lists 5 T cell receptor beta chains sequenced from one sample in a study of T cells after posttransplantation cyclophosphamide. The protocol was immunoSEQ multiplex PCR, while the TCRdb copy is restricted to in-frame clones and leaves out a portion. The specimen has more than 9,000 clones, none found just once. Treatment was busulfan-fludarabine conditioning, a marrow graft, and cyclophosphamide on days +3 and +4. The sequencing used PBMCs, collected after allogeneic stem cell transplant with posttransplant cyclophosphamide. Receptors were obtained from a female patient between 35 and 55 years old who received an allogeneic stem cell transplant from a related donor, was CMV-positive, and had no GVHD. Some T cells may be the graft donor's.

This clone was seen at least ten times. V usage is TRBV9 and J usage is TRBJ1-3; D ambiguous. Germline V lookup: CDR1 SGDLS, CDR2 YYNGEE. CDR3 length equals 16 residues. Trimming stripped 4 bases from V and 0 bases from J, with 14 bases between. CDR3 sequence: CASSPSAGISGNTIYF. The CDR3 coding sequence is TGTGCCAGCAGCCCTAGTGCCGGCATCTCTGGAAACACCATATATTTT. Combining the CDR3 with reference TRBV9 and TRBJ1-3 gives the whole variable domain DSGVTQTPKHLITATGQRVTLRCSPRSGDLSVYWYQQSLDQGLQFLIQYYNGEERAKGNILERFSAQQFPDLHSELNLSSLELGDSALYFCASSPSAGISGNTIYFGEGSWLTVV.

The sample holds many counts of this clone. In DNA form, the CDR3 reads TGTGCCAGCAGCAAAGCTGACAGGGTTGAAAAACTGTTTTTT. This gives the protein CASSKADRVEKLFF. This sequence joins TRBV21-1 and TRBJ1-4; the table's TRBD1 call for D was not verified on the DNA. TRBV21-1 is assigned pseudogene status. This CDR3 comprises 14 residues.

In its sample, this clone was seen many times. The chain combines TRBV5-4 with TRBJ2-3; D is perhaps TRBD2 (5 bases). This CDR3 is 18 amino acids long. Trimming took off 0 bases at V and 4 bases at J, with 21 bases between the two ends. CDR1 is SGHNT, CDR2 YYREEE, per germline (reference sequence). The CDR3 protein is CASSLVLFGSVPPDTQYF. In nucleotides, the CDR3 is TGTGCCAGCAGCTTGGTTCTGTTTGGGAGTGTCCCCCCAGATACGCAGTATTTT.

This clone occurred many times. The chain carries TRBV2 and TRBJ2-5; maybe TRBD2 (5 bases). V shed 7 bases and J shed 9 bases, with 21 bases lying between them. Germline-derived CDR1 and CDR2 are SNHLY and FYNNEI. The CDR3 covers 14 residues. CDR3 coding DNA: TGTGCCAGCATCGAGATACTAGGCTTTCGGGCCCAGTACTTC. Translated, it gives CASIEILGFRAQYF.

The table lists this clone with many counts. V gene TRBV30 combines with J gene TRBJ2-7, with D possibly matching TRBD2 (5 bases). CDR1 is GTSNPN and CDR2 is SVGIG in the germline V gene (reference sequence). The CDR3 length is 18 residues. Trimming left V 0 bases short and J 4 bases short, with 25 bases between. CDR3 coding DNA: TGTGCCTGGAGTGTCCCCTCCTCCTTGAGGGCTTGGGCGTACGAGCAGTACTTC. Its translation is CAWSVPSSLRAWAYEQYF.